One and the same sample provided the 23 T cell receptor beta chains below, sequenced in a study of post-analysis software for immune sequencing data. Study-level findings and limits: In patients, TRBV5-6, TRBV5-1 and TRBV20-1 belonged to five TRBV segments found more frequently than in controls.

Unique molecular identifiers had been added to the TCR beta cDNA libraries. In TCRdb, the PCR reads were re-called with MiXCR into one record per CDR3 protein. Of about 560,000 distinct CDR3 sequences detected, roughly 45% appear once; the ten largest clones hold roughly 1.7%. These receptors have no identified antigens. What was sequenced was blood. The receptors were sampled from a girl aged 5-17 years with multiple sclerosis.

The table lists this clonotype with a few counts. The rearrangement joins TRBV27 to TRBJ1-2, with TRBD1 as a possible D gene (5 bases). From germline, CDR1 is MNHEY and CDR2 SMNVEV (reference sequence). CDR3 length: 19 residues. V was clipped by 1 base and J by 0 bases, with 21 bases between them. The CDR3 DNA sequence: TGTGCCAGCAGTTTATATTTTGGGGCTTTTTCTATCCCTAACTATGGCTACACCTTC. This codes for CASSLYFGAFSIPNYGYTF.

This clonotype was seen a handful of times. The chain links TRBV12-3 or TRBV12-4 to TRBJ2-7, with 9 bases aligning to TRBD2. This CDR3 comprises 15 residues. Losses at the gene ends were 6 bases for V and 2 bases for J; bases not matched to a gene: 8. The CDR3 DNA is TGTGCCAGCAGCCTCCCGAGCGGGGGGCCCTACGAGCAGTACTTC. This sequence encodes CASSLPSGGPYEQYF.

A few counts support this clonotype. This chain links TRBV12-3 or TRBV12-4 with TRBJ2-1; 10 bases line up with TRBD2. CDR3 length: 15 residues. The V segment lost 4 bases and the J segment 3 bases; nucleotides outside the gene matches: 3. CDR3 sequence: CASSSQREGYNEQFF. The CDR3 DNA reads TGTGCCAGCAGTTCCCAGCGGGAGGGCTACAATGAGCAGTTCTTC.

V and J are TRBV5-1 and TRBJ1-2; a weak D match, TRBD1 (6 bases). Germline V gives CDR1 SGHRS, CDR2 YFSETQ. Deletions cut 3 bases from V and 4 bases from J, with 16 bases between. CDR3 size: 15 residues. The CDR3: CASSYRAWRVYGYTF. Here the CDR3 DNA reads TGCGCCAGCAGCTACAGGGCCTGGAGAGTCTATGGCTACACCTTC. Full variable domain (rest looked up from reference TRBV5-1 and TRBJ1-2): KAGVTQTPRYLIKTRGQQVTLSCSPISGHRSVSWYQQTPGQGLQFLFEYFSETQRNKGNFPGRFSGRQFSNSRSEMNVSTLELGDSALYLCASSYRAWRVYGYTFGSGTRLTVV.

This clonotype was counted once. The chain combines TRBV4-2 with TRBJ1-2, with TRBD1 as a possible D gene (5 bases). CDR1 LGHNA and CDR2 YNFKEQ come from the germline V gene. The length of the CDR3 is 16 residues. Trimming took off 3 bases at V and 2 bases at J, with 16 bases between the two ends. The CDR3 coding sequence is TGTGCCAGCAGCCAGAGGGGCCAAGGGATAAACTATGGCTACACCTTC. The encoded protein is CASSQRGQGINYGYTF.

The V call is TRBV6-1, the J call TRBJ2-7; D gene uncertain. The germline V gene has CDR1 MNHNS and CDR2 SASEGT. Trimming took 4 bases from V and 0 from J, leaving 10 bases between them. The length of the CDR3 is 14 residues. The CDR3 DNA is TGTGCCAGCAGTGCGGACCATAGCTCCTACGAGCAGTACTTC. Translating it yields CASSADHSSYEQYF.

V gene TRBV29-1 combines with J gene TRBJ2-7; D possibly corresponds to TRBD1 (5 bases). The V end was cut by 5 bases, the J end by 2 bases, with 13 bases between. From germline, CDR1 is SQVTM and CDR2 ANQGSEA. The CDR3 has 13 amino acids. CDR3 protein: CSVRSAGTYEQYF. Here the CDR3 DNA reads TGCAGCGTTAGAAGCGCAGGGACCTACGAGCAGTACTTC.

This clonotype has just a few counts. The rearrangement uses TRBV4-1 and TRBJ2-7; 9 bases are a match to TRBD1. Germline lookup yields CDR1 MGHRA and CDR2 YSYEKL. The CDR3 sequence is 12 residues long. With 5 bases clipped from V and 6 bases from J, the junction kept 2 bases outside the gene matches. CDR3 nucleotides: TGCGCCAGCAGCACGGGACAGGGCGAGCAGTACTTC. Protein sequence: CASSTGQGEQYF.

This clonotype appeared a few times. CDR3 protein: CASSPGLAGGPGEQFF. The DNA for the CDR3 is TGTGCCAGCAGCCCCGGACTAGCGGGAGGGCCCGGTGAGCAGTTCTTC. The chain is built from TRBV7-6 and TRBJ2-1; TRBD2 matches at 15 bases. With V trimmed by 5 bases and J by 9 bases, 8 bases remained unmatched. Germline-derived CDR1 and CDR2 are SGHVS and FNYEAQ. The CDR3 loop spans 16 amino acids.

V gene TRBV5-1 combines with J gene TRBJ2-7; 8 nucleotides agree with TRBD2. The J call may be in error: the DNA end matches TRBJ2-4 better. Germline V CDR1 and CDR2: SGHRS, YFSETQ. This CDR3 spans 15 amino acids. In nucleotides, the CDR3 is TGCGCCAGCAGCTTGTCAGCGGGGGCGGGGCACATTCAGTACTTC. This gives the protein CASSLSAGAGHIQYF.

This chain uses TRBV12-3 or TRBV12-4 with TRBJ2-7; 16 bases are shared with TRBD2. Trimming removed 3 bases from V and 1 base from J; junction bases left unmatched: 12. CDR3 length equals 20 residues. CDR3 sequence reads: CASSLAPGGTSGRVSYEQYF. CDR3 nucleotide sequence: TGTGCCAGCAGTTTGGCCCCGGGCGGGACTAGCGGGAGGGTATCCTACGAGCAGTACTTC.

A few counts support this clonotype. The chain combines TRBV7-9 with TRBJ2-7; 7 bases are a match to TRBD1. The germline CDR1 and CDR2 sequences are SEHNR and FQNEAQ (reference sequence). The CDR3 totals 16 residues. V was pared by 5 bases and J by 0 bases, with 10 bases of the junction left unmatched. CDR3 sequence reads: CASSQRQGLSSYEQYF. For the CDR3, the DNA is TGTGCCAGCAGCCAAAGACAGGGCCTAAGCTCCTACGAGCAGTACTTC.

V gene TRBV5-1 combines with J gene TRBJ2-1; no reliable D call. Germline V gene data show CDR1 as SGHRS and CDR2 as YFSETQ. V was shortened by 8 bases and J by 8 bases, with 11 bases between the two germline ends. The CDR3 is made up of 11 amino acids. The CDR3: CASLSGDEQFF. DNA of the CDR3: TGCGCCAGTCTTTCGGGCGATGAGCAGTTCTTC.

The rearrangement uses TRBV12-3 or TRBV12-4 and TRBJ1-2, with TRBD1 matching 7 bases. The CDR3 runs 18 residues. The trim removed 4 bases at V and 1 base at J, leaving 15 bases unmatched. This CDR3 reads CASSSPGGTTHINYGYTF. The CDR3, as DNA: TGTGCCAGCAGTTCTCCAGGGGGAACCACTCATATTAACTATGGCTACACCTTC.

This clonotype has just a few counts. The V call is TRBV5-6, the J call TRBJ2-5; D gene ambiguous. In germline, CDR1 is SGHDT, CDR2 YYEEEE. V lost 0 bases to trimming and J lost 2 bases, with 8 bases between them. The CDR3 sequence is 14 residues long. CDR3 nucleotides: TGTGCCAGCAGCTTGGAGGTCGGACAAGAGACCCAGTACTTC. Translating gives CASSLEVGQETQYF.

This clonotype was found a few times. V and J are TRBV29-1 and TRBJ2-7; 9 nucleotides agree with TRBD2. Trimming at V came to 6 bases and at J to 3 bases, leaving 15 bases not matched to a gene. Germline values: CDR1 SQVTM, CDR2 ANQGSEA. The CDR3 sequence is 16 residues long. Here the CDR3 reads CSVRGVSGGPDYEQYF. As DNA, the CDR3 is TGCAGCGTGCGAGGGGTTAGCGGGGGACCCGACTACGAGCAGTACTTC.

J is TRBJ1-1 and V is TRBV27, with no clear D. Trimming shortened V by 7 bases and J by 1 base, and 7 bases separated the two germline ends. Germline loops: CDR1 MNHEY, CDR2 SMNVEV (reference sequence). The CDR3 is made up of 12 amino acids. CDR3 sequence: CASINRNTEAFF. The CDR3 nucleotides read TGTGCCAGCATCAACCGGAACACTGAAGCTTTCTTT.

The rearrangement links TRBV5-1 to TRBJ1-1, with D maybe TRBD1 (6 bases). The CDR3 is made up of 16 amino acids. Germline CDR1 is SGHRS and CDR2 is YFSETQ. Trimming cost V 4 bases and J 0 bases, with 16 bases left between them. The CDR3 protein is CASSASSGALNTEAFF. CDR3 DNA: TGCGCCAGCAGCGCTTCCTCGGGGGCTCTGAACACTGAAGCTTTCTTT.

Points on this clonotype: Compared with germline, one end of the junction differs, possibly owing to a read error. The CDR3 region is CASSSDSRFGELFF. In nucleotides, the CDR3 is TGTGCTAGCAGCTCAGACTCGCGATTCGGGGAGCTGTTTTTT. The chain uses TRBV7-7 and TRBJ2-2; D is unresolved. The CDR3 length is 14 residues. The germline V gene encodes CDR1 SSHAT and CDR2 FNYEAQ (reference sequence).

This rearrangement joins TRBV20-1 to TRBJ2-1, with 7 bases fitting TRBD1. The V gene's germline CDR1 is DFQATT and CDR2 SNEGSKA (reference sequence). The junction had 12 bases not matched to a gene; V was cut back by 3 bases and J by 4 bases. The CDR3 runs to 16 residues. The CDR3 sequence is CSARGWEGGLYNEQFF. The CDR3 nucleotides read TGCAGTGCTAGGGGTTGGGAAGGGGGCCTTTACAATGAGCAGTTCTTC.

The chain has TRBV6-6 and TRBJ2-4; 7 bases align to TRBD1. Germline-derived CDR1 and CDR2 are MNHNY and SVGAGI (reference sequence). Trimming removed 7 bases from V and 5 bases from J; junction bases left unmatched: 8. The CDR3 contains 14 residues. The CDR3 sequence: CASKIRGSQNIQYF. Here the CDR3 DNA reads TGTGCCAGCAAGATCAGGGGGAGTCAAAACATTCAGTACTTC.

This clonotype turned up a few times. This sequence joins TRBV12-3 or TRBV12-4 and TRBJ1-4; 7 nucleotides line up with TRBD1. This CDR3 is 15 amino acids long. With V trimmed by 6 bases and J by 1 base, 5 bases remained unmatched. The CDR3 region has the DNA TGTGCCAGCAGCCCTAACAGGGGAACTAATGAAAAACTGTTTTTT. This sequence encodes CASSPNRGTNEKLFF.

The CDR3 DNA reads as TGTGCCAGCAGCTCGAATCCGGGGGCCCTGGGGAACACCATATATTTT. It specifies CASSSNPGALGNTIYF. The rearrangement links TRBV7-6 to TRBJ1-3; TRBD1 might be the D (6 bases). CDR1 is SGHVS, CDR2 FNYEAQ, per germline. Deletions cut 4 bases from V and 7 bases from J, with 20 bases between. The CDR3 has 16 amino acids. Based on the CDR3 plus reference TRBV7-6 and TRBJ1-3, the full variable domain is GAGVSQSPRYKVTKRGQDVALRCDPISGHVSLYWYRQALGQGPEFLTYFNYEAQQDKSGLPNDRFSAERPEGSISTLTIQRTEQRDSAMYRCASSSNPGALGNTIYFGEGSWLTVV.